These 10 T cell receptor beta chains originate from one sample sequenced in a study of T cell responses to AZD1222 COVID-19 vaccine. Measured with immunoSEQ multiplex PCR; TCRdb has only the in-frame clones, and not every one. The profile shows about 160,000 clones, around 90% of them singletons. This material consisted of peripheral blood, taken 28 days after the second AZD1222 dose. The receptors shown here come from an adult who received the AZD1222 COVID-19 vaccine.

The CDR3 coding sequence is TGTGCCAGTAGTAGGACGGGAGGCAACACCGGGGAGCTGTTTTTT. Translation: CASSRTGGNTGELFF. V gene TRBV19 combines with J gene TRBJ2-2; the match to TRBD2 covers 7 bases. In germline, CDR1 is LNHDA, CDR2 SQIVND (reference sequence). This CDR3 has 15 amino acids. Germline trimming cut 4 bases from V and 2 bases from J; bases unmatched to any gene: 4.

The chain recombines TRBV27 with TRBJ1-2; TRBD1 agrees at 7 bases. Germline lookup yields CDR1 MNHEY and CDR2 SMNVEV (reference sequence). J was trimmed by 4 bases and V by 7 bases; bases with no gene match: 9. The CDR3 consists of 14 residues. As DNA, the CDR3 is TGTGCCAGCACCAGGACAGGAGGAACCTATGGCTACACCTTC. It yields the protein CASTRTGGTYGYTF.

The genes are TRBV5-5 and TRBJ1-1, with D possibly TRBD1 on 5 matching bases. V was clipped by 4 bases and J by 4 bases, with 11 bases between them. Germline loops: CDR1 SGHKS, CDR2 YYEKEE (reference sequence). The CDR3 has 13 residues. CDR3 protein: CASSPRGGTEAFF. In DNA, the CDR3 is TGTGCCAGCAGCCCCCGGGGGGGCACTGAAGCTTTCTTT.

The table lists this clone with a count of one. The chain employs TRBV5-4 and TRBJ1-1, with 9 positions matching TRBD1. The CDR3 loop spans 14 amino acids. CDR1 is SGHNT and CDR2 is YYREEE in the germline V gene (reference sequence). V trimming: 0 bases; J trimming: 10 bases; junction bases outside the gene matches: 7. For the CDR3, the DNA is TGTGCCAGCAGCTTGGGACAGGGGGGTTCTGGAGCTTTCTTT. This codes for CASSLGQGGSGAFF. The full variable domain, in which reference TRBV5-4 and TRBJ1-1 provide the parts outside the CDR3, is ETGVTQSPTHLIKTRGQQVTLRCSSQSGHNTVSWYQQALGQGPQFIFQYYREEENGRGNFPPRFSGLQFPNYSSELNVNALELDDSALYLCASSLGQGGSGAFFGQGTRLTVV.

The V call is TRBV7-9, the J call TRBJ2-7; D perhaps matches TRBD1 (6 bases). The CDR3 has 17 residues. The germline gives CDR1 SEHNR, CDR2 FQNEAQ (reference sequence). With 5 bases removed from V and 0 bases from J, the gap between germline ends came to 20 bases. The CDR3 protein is CASSKGAGTRSSYEQYF. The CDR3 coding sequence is TGTGCCAGCAGCAAAGGTGCCGGGACACGGTCCTCCTACGAGCAGTACTTC.

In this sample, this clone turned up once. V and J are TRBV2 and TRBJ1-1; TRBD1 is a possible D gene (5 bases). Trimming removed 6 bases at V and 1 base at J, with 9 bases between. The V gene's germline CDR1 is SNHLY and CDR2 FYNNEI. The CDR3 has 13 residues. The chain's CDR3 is CASRGRPNTEAFF. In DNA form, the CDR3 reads TGTGCCAGCAGGGGACGACCGAACACTGAAGCTTTCTTT.

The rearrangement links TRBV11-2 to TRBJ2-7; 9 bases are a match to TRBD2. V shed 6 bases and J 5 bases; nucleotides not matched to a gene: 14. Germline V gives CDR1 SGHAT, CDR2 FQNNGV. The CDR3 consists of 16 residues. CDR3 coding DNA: TGTGCCAGCAGTCTAGCGCCAGGACTAGCGAGGGACGAGCAGTACTTC. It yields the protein CASSLAPGLARDEQYF.

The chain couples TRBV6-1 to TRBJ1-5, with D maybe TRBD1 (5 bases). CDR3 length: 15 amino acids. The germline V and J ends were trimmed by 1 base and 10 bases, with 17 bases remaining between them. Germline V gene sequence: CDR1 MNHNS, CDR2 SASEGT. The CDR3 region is CASSEGGRVQVPQHF. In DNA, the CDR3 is TGTGCCAGCAGTGAAGGGGGGAGGGTACAGGTACCCCAGCATTTT.

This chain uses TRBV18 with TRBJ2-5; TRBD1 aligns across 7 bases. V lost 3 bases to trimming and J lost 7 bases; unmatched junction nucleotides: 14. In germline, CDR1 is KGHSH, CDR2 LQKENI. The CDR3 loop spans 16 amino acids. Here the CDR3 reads CASSPLLGGQERTQYF. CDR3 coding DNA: TGTGCCAGCTCACCCTTACTGGGTGGACAGGAAAGGACCCAGTACTTC.

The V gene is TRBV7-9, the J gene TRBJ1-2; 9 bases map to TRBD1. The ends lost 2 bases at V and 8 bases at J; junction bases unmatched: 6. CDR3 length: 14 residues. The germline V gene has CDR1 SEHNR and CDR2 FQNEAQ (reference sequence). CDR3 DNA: TGTGCCAGCAGCTTAATGAGACAGGGGGACGGCTACACCTTC. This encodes CASSLMRQGDGYTF.